This T cell receptor (beta chain) was sequenced during a study of OX40 agonist ivuxolimab in advanced cancers. As for the study in general: An anti-OX40 (CD134) antibody with agonistic activity, ivuxolimab, was administered to patients.

The germline CDR1 and CDR2 sequences are MDHEN and SYDVKM. The CDR3 length is 14 residues. V lost 3 bases, J lost 7 bases, and 10 bases lay in between. The method was immunoSEQ multiplex PCR; TCRdb's version includes in-frame clones alone and lacks a portion of them. This table holds approximately 45,000 clones, roughly four fifths found once. Sequences were derived from CD4+ or CD8+ T cells sorted from blood, sampled in a trial of the OX40 agonist ivuxolimab. The chain combines TRBV28 with TRBJ1-6; D gene uncertain. This receptor was obtained from an adult with an advanced solid tumor such as melanoma, head and neck, liver or kidney cancer. CDR3 in DNA: TGTGCCAGCAGTTTTGGCGCAGTCAATTCACCCCTCCACTTT. It translates to CASSFGAVNSPLHF.